This TCR beta chain is drawn from a study of shared clonotypes between healthy human individuals. At the level of the study: Researchers assigned three CD4 naive, three CD4 memory, two CD8 naive and one CD8 memory plate to each donor.

Concerning this clone: What it recognizes is unknown.

Study conclusions and caveats: Generally, estimated richness proved larger in naive subsets than it did in memory subsets.

The CDR3 runs 16 residues. V gave up 3 bases and J gave up 4 bases; unmatched junction bases: 8. Looked up from germline, CDR1 is LGHNA and CDR2 is YSLEER. Only in-frame clones appear in the TCRdb table, and some are missing; sequencing was by immunoSEQ multiplex PCR. The table shows roughly 2.1 million clones, with under 95% occurring only once. Naive CD8 populations comprised CD45RO-negative cells positively selected for CCR7, excluding terminally differentiated effector memory CD45RA+ cells. Specimen: naive CD8+ T cells from PBMCs. The rearrangement joins TRBV4-3 to TRBJ2-5; 10 bases match TRBD1. The clonotype comes from a man between 18 and 35 years old in good health. Some clones in this sample may be carry-over from other donors' samples. Written as DNA, the CDR3 is TGCGCCAGCAGCCACCTTTGGGACAGGGGCGGAGAGACCCAGTACTTC. Protein product: CASSHLWDRGGETQYF.